These T cell receptor beta chains were read from a single sample in a study of shared clonotypes between healthy human individuals. The assay was immunoSEQ multiplex PCR, and TCRdb's table has in-frame clones only and misses some. The sample holds around 1.4 million clones, approximately 98.5% seen once. The sequenced sample was naive CD4+ T cells sorted from blood. The receptor source for this set is a young man in good health. The CDR3 runs from the conserved cysteine through the conserved F or W. The order of the fields is CDR3 DNA, CDR3 protein, V gene, clone size, J gene, D gene. D genes are given only for firm matches. Rows give clone size only sometimes, using once, few, many, or a class for an expanded clone.

DNA: TGTGCCAGCAGTGGTAGACAGGGGGTAACCTTAATGAACACTGAAGCTTTCTTT
CDR3: CASSGRQGVTLMNTEAFF
V: TRBV2
size: -
J: TRBJ1-1
D: TRBD1

DNA: TGCGCCAGCAGCCAGGGTTTTGGTGTAAAACTGTTTTTT
CDR3: CASSQGFGVKLFF
V: TRBV4-3
size: -
J: TRBJ1-4
D: -

DNA: TGTGCCAGCAGCGTAGATCAGCTAGCAAGGCAGTATTTT
CDR3: CASSVDQLARQYF
V: TRBV9
size: -
J: TRBJ2-3
D: -

DNA: TGCGCCAGCAGCTTGGCAAAGGGATCATTGAACACTGAAGCTTTCTTT
CDR3: CASSLAKGSLNTEAFF
V: TRBV5-1
size: -
J: TRBJ1-1
D: -

DNA: TGTGCCAGCCTAGAACCCGGGGCCAACGTCCTGACTTTC
CDR3: CASLEPGANVLTF
V: TRBV28
size: -
J: TRBJ2-6
D: -

DNA: TGTGCCAGCAGCTCGACTAGAGGAGATTACAATGAGCAGTTCTTC
CDR3: CASSSTRGDYNEQFF
V: TRBV7-9
size: -
J: TRBJ2-1
D: -

DNA: TGTGCCAGCTCACCGGATACAGGGAGCGTGCGCTACACCTTC
CDR3: CASSPDTGSVRYTF
V: TRBV18
size: -
J: TRBJ1-2
D: -

DNA: TGCGCCAGCAGCTTGGGCCCCGGGACTAGCGGGCTCTACGAGCAGTACTTC
CDR3: CASSLGPGTSGLYEQYF
V: TRBV5-1
size: once
J: TRBJ2-7
D: TRBD2

DNA: TGCGCCAGCAGCTTGGGAGGGGGCTCCTACAATGAGCAGTTCTTC
CDR3: CASSLGGGSYNEQFF
V: TRBV5-1
size: -
J: TRBJ2-1
D: -

DNA: TGTGCCAGCAGTTTCTACCGGGACAGGGCGGGTGGCTACACCTTC
CDR3: CASSFYRDRAGGYTF
V: TRBV28
size: -
J: TRBJ1-2
D: TRBD1

DNA: TGTGCCAGCAGCCAGGGACAGGGGAAGTACGAGCAGTACTTC
CDR3: CASSQGQGKYEQYF
V: TRBV9
size: -
J: TRBJ2-7
D: TRBD1

DNA: TGTGCCAGCAGCGTAGTCGGCTGGGTAACAGATACGCAGTATTTT
CDR3: CASSVVGWVTDTQYF
V: TRBV9
size: -
J: TRBJ2-3
D: -

DNA: TGTGCCAGCAGCCCCCTTTCCGGGTTTGAAAAACTGTTTTTT
CDR3: CASSPLSGFEKLFF
V: TRBV5-5
size: -
J: TRBJ1-4
D: -

DNA: TGTGCCAGCAGCTTAAGGAGGTTAGCGGGAGATCGGTTCCTTGGGCAGTATTTT
CDR3: CASSLRRLAGDRFLGQYF
V: TRBV11-2
size: -
J: TRBJ2-3
D: TRBD2

DNA: TGTGCCAGCCAGGGACAGGGCTCCAATGAGCAGTTCTTC
CDR3: CASQGQGSNEQFF
V: TRBV18
size: once
J: TRBJ2-1
D: TRBD1

DNA: TGTGCCAGCAGCTTAGATCCCAGCCCCACACTAGCGGGAGGGGTGGATGAGCAGTTCTTC
CDR3: CASSLDPSPTLAGGVDEQFF
V: TRBV11-2
size: once
J: TRBJ2-1
D: TRBD2

DNA: TGTGCCAGCAGCGTTGCATCCGGGACAGTCTACGAGCAGTACTTC
CDR3: CASSVASGTVYEQYF
V: TRBV9
size: -
J: TRBJ2-7
D: TRBD1

DNA: TGTGCCAGCAGACGTATTCATGGGGCCAACGTCCTGACTTTC
CDR3: CASRRIHGANVLTF
V: TRBV27
size: -
J: TRBJ2-6
D: -

DNA: TGTGCCAGCAGCAAGGTCGGAGGGAACAATGAGCAGTTCTTC
CDR3: CASSKVGGNNEQFF
V: TRBV2
size: -
J: TRBJ2-1
D: -

DNA: TGCAGCGTTGTCCCGACCCCCAGGGGCATTCAGTACTTC
CDR3: CSVVPTPRGIQYF
V: TRBV29-1
size: -
J: TRBJ2-4
D: -

DNA: TGTGCCAGCAGCTTAGAGGGAGGGCCAAATGAGCAGTTCTTC
CDR3: CASSLEGGPNEQFF
V: TRBV7-9
size: once
J: TRBJ2-1
D: TRBD2

DNA: TGTGCTAGTGGTTTGGTACTTAGGACAGGGGACCCCCTCTCCTACAATGAGCAGTTCTTC
CDR3: CASGLVLRTGDPLSYNEQFF
V: TRBV12-5
size: -
J: TRBJ2-1
D: TRBD1

DNA: TGCGCCAGCAGCTCACAAGGGGGAACTGGTGAGCAGTTCTTC
CDR3: CASSSQGGTGEQFF
V: TRBV5-1
size: -
J: TRBJ2-1
D: -

DNA: TGTGCCAGCTCGAACAGGGGAGGTCAGCCCCAGCATTTT
CDR3: CASSNRGGQPQHF
V: TRBV6-1
size: -
J: TRBJ1-5
D: TRBD1

DNA: TGTGCCAGCAGTGAAGCATTTTCCCGGGGTCCTAATGAAAAACTGTTTTTT
CDR3: CASSEAFSRGPNEKLFF
V: TRBV6-1
size: -
J: TRBJ1-4
D: -

DNA: TGCGCCAGCATCCTTGACAGTGGGGGCACCGGGGAGCTGTTTTTT
CDR3: CASILDSGGTGELFF
V: TRBV10-2
size: -
J: TRBJ2-2
D: -

DNA: TGCGCCAGCAGCTCTAGCGGGAGTTTAGGTACGCAGTATTTT
CDR3: CASSSSGSLGTQYF
V: TRBV5-1
size: once
J: TRBJ2-3
D: TRBD2

DNA: TGTGCCAGCAGCTTGGAACCAGAGGCCATACTTAATGAAAAACTGTTTTTT
CDR3: CASSLEPEAILNEKLFF
V: TRBV5-4
size: -
J: TRBJ1-4
D: -

DNA: TGTGCCAGCAGCTTGGATCCGTCCTCCTACAATGAGCAGTTCTTC
CDR3: CASSLDPSSYNEQFF
V: TRBV5-5
size: -
J: TRBJ2-1
D: -

DNA: TGTGCCAGCAGCTTAGGTATACAGCCGCCCCATCAGCCCCAGCATTTT
CDR3: CASSLGIQPPHQPQHF
V: TRBV7-9
size: once
J: TRBJ1-5
D: -

DNA: TGCAGCGTTGAAGATCCAGGGCGGGATAGCAATGAGCAGTTCTTC
CDR3: CSVEDPGRDSNEQFF
V: TRBV29-1
size: -
J: TRBJ2-1
D: -

DNA: TGTGCCAGCAGTCCCAGGGGTGCTGGAAACACCATATATTTT
CDR3: CASSPRGAGNTIYF
V: TRBV27
size: -
J: TRBJ1-3
D: -

DNA: TGTGCCAGCAGCTCAAGACCGATCAAAAGCACAGATACGCAGTATTTT
CDR3: CASSSRPIKSTDTQYF
V: TRBV7-6
size: -
J: TRBJ2-3
D: -

DNA: TGCGCCAGCAGCTTGGCCAATGGAGGAGAGACCCAGTACTTC
CDR3: CASSLANGGETQYF
V: TRBV5-1
size: -
J: TRBJ2-5
D: -

DNA: TGCGCCAGCATGGTCAGCAGCTTTGGCTACACCTTC
CDR3: CASMVSSFGYTF
V: TRBV10-2
size: -
J: TRBJ1-2
D: -

DNA: TGTGCCAGCAGCGTAGTTCGTCTGGATTTT
CDR3: CASSVVRLDF
V: TRBV7-2
size: -
J: TRBJ2-3
D: -

DNA: TGTGCCAGCAGTGAAGAGGGACTAGCGGGAGGCGAGCAGTACTTC
CDR3: CASSEEGLAGGEQYF
V: TRBV6-1
size: -
J: TRBJ2-7
D: TRBD2

DNA: TGTGCCACCTTCGAAGGGGGACGCCGATCACTTGGCTACACCTTC
CDR3: CATFEGGRRSLGYTF
V: TRBV28
size: -
J: TRBJ1-2
D: -

DNA: TGTGCCAGCTCACCCACAGGGCGTCCTAAGGTTACAGATACGCAGTATTTT
CDR3: CASSPTGRPKVTDTQYF
V: TRBV18
size: -
J: TRBJ2-3
D: -

DNA: TGTGCCAGCAGCGGGACGGGAGGGGAAAAACTGTTTTTT
CDR3: CASSGTGGEKLFF
V: TRBV9
size: -
J: TRBJ1-4
D: -

DNA: TGTGCCAGCAGCCATGGGATACAGGGAATCAGTCAGCCCCAGCATTTT
CDR3: CASSHGIQGISQPQHF
V: TRBV6-6
size: -
J: TRBJ1-5
D: -

DNA: TGTGCCAGCAGTTTATCGAGCCAGACGAACACTGAAGCTTTCTTT
CDR3: CASSLSSQTNTEAFF
V: TRBV27
size: once
J: TRBJ1-1
D: -

DNA: TGCGCCAGCAGCTTGCGTGGACTAGCGGGAGAGGGTGGGGCCAACGTCCTGACTTTC
CDR3: CASSLRGLAGEGGANVLTF
V: TRBV5-1
size: -
J: TRBJ2-6
D: TRBD2

DNA: TGTGCCATCAGTGAGTCGACAGGCCGCAATCAGCCCCAGCATTTT
CDR3: CAISESTGRNQPQHF
V: TRBV10-3
size: -
J: TRBJ1-5
D: -

DNA: TGTGCCAGCAGTCCCGACAGCTCCTACGAGCAGTACTTC
CDR3: CASSPDSSYEQYF
V: TRBV2
size: -
J: TRBJ2-7
D: -

DNA: TGTGCCAGTAGTAGTACTATACTCAGCTACGAGCAGTACTTC
CDR3: CASSSTILSYEQYF
V: TRBV19
size: -
J: TRBJ2-7
D: -

DNA: TGTGCCAGCAGCTCCACCGTACTCCCCGGAGGTGAAAAACTGTTTTTT
CDR3: CASSSTVLPGGEKLFF
V: TRBV7-9
size: -
J: TRBJ1-4
D: -

DNA: TGTGCCAGCAGCTTGGCGCTAGCGGGAGGGTACGAGCAGTACTTC
CDR3: CASSLALAGGYEQYF
V: TRBV5-5
size: -
J: TRBJ2-7
D: TRBD2

DNA: TGTGCCAGCAGTCCTCTAGCGGGAACTAGCACAGATACGCAGTATTTT
CDR3: CASSPLAGTSTDTQYF
V: TRBV5-4
size: -
J: TRBJ2-3
D: TRBD2

DNA: TGTGCCAGCAGCGTTGTATTGGGCGGCGGCGAGCAGTACTTC
CDR3: CASSVVLGGGEQYF
V: TRBV9
size: -
J: TRBJ2-7
D: -